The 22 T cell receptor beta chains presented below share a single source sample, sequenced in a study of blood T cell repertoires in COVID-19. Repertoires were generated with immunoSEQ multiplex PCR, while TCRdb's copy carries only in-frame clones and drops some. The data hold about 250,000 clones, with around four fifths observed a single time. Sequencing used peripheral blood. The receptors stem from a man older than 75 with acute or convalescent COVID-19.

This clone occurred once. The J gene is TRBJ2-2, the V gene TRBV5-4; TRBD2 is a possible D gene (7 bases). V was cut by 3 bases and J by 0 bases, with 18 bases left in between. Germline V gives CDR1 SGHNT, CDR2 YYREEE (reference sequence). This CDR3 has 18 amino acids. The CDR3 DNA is TGTGCCAGCAGCTCCCCGGCTAGGGGGACTACGAACACCGGGGAGCTGTTTTTT. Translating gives CASSSPARGTTNTGELFF.

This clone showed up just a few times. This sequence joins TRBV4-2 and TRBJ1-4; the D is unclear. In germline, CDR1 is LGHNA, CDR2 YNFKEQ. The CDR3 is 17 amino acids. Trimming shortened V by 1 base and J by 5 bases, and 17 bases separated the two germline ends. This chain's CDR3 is CASSQGEIWSGNEKLFF. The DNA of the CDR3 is TGTGCCAGCAGCCAAGGGGAAATTTGGTCGGGGAATGAAAAACTGTTTTTT.

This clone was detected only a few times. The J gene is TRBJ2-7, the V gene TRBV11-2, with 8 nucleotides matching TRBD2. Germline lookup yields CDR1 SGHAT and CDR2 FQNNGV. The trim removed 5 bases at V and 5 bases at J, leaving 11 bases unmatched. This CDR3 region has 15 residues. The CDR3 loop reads CASSQQRGRRDEQYF. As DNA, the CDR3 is TGTGCCAGCAGCCAGCAGCGGGGGAGGAGGGACGAGCAGTACTTC.

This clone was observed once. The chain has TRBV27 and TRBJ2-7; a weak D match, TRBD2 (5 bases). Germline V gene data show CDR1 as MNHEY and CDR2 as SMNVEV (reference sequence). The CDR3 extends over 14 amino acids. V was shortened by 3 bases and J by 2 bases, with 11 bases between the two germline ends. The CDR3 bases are TGTGCCAGCAGTTTCCGGACTGCGACCTACGAGCAGTACTTC. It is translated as CASSFRTATYEQYF.

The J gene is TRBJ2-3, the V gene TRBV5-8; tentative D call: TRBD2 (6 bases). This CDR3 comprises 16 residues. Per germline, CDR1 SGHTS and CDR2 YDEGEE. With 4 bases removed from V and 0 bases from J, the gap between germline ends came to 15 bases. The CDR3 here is CASSRGRELSTDTQYF. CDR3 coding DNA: TGTGCCAGCAGCAGGGGACGGGAGCTTAGCACAGATACGCAGTATTTT.

CDR3 in amino acids: CSASLGLASEQFF. As DNA, the CDR3 is TGCAGTGCTAGTTTGGGACTAGCGAGCGAGCAGTTCTTC. The chain couples TRBV20-1 to TRBJ2-1; 10 bases are a match to TRBD2. The CDR3 consists of 13 residues. Trimming took 3 bases from V and 10 from J; bases not matched to a gene: 6. CDR1 DFQATT and CDR2 SNEGSKA come from the germline V gene (reference sequence).

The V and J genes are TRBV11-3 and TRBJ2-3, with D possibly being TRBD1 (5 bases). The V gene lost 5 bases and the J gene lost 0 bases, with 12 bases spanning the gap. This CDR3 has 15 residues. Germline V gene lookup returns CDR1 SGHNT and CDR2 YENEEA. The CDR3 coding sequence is TGTGCCAGCAGCCCGCAGGGATTAAGCACAGATACGCAGTATTTT. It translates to CASSPQGLSTDTQYF.

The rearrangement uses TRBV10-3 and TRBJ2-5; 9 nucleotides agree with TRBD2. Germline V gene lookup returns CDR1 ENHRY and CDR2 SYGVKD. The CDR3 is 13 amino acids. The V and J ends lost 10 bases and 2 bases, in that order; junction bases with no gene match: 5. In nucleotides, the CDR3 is TGTGCCACCTCGGCGGGGGGGCAAGAGACCCAGTACTTC. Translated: CATSAGGQETQYF.

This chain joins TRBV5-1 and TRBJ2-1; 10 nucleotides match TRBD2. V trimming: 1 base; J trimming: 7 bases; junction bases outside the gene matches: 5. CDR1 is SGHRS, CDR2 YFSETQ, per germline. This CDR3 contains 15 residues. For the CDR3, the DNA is TGCGCCAGCAGCTTGAGCACTAGCGGGGTTAATGAGCAGTTCTTC. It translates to CASSLSTSGVNEQFF.

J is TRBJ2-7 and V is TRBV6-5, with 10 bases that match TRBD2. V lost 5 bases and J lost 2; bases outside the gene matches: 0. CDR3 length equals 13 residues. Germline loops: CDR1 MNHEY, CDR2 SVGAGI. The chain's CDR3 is CASSSGRAYEQYF. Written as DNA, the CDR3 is TGTGCCAGCAGTAGCGGGAGGGCCTACGAGCAGTACTTC.

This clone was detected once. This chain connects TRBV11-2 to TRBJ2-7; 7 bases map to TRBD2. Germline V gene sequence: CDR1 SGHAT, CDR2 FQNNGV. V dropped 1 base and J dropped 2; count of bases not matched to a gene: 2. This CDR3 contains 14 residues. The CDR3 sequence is CASSLVSGPYEQYF. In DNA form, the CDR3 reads TGTGCCAGCAGCTTAGTTAGCGGGCCCTACGAGCAGTACTTC.

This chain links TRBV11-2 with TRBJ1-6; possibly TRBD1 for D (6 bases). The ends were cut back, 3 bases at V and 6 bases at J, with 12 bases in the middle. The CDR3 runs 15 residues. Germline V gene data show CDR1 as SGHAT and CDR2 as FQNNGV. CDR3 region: CASSFQAGANSPLHF. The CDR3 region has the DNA TGTGCCAGCAGCTTTCAGGCAGGGGCTAATTCACCCCTCCACTTT.

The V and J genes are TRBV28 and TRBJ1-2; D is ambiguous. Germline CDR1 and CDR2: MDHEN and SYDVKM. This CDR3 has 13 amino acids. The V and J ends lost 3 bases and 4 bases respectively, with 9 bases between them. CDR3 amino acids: CASSLRQLYGYTF. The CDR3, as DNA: TGTGCCAGCAGTTTGAGGCAGCTCTATGGCTACACCTTC.

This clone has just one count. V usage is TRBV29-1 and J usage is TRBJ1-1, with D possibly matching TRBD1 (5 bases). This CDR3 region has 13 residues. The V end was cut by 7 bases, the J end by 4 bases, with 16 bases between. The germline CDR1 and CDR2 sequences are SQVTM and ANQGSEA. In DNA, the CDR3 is TGCAGCGCCCTTGGGCAGGGCAGCACTGAAGCTTTCTTT. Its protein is CSALGQGSTEAFF.

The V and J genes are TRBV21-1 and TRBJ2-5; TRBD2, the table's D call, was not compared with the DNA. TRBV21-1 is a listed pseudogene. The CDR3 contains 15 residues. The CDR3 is CASSAGGGREETQYF. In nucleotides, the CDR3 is TGTGCCAGCAGCGCGGGGGGCGGTCGGGAAGAGACCCAGTACTTC.

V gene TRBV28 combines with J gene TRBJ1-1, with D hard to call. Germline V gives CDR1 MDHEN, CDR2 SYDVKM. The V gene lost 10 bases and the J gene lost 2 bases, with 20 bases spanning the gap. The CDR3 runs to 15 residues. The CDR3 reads CAIKTFRELNTEAFF. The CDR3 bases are TGTGCCATTAAGACTTTTAGAGAATTAAACACTGAAGCTTTCTTT.

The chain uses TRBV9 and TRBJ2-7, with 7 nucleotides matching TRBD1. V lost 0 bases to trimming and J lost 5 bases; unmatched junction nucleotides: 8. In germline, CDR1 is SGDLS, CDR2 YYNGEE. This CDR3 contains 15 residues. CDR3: CASSVGGTAPNEQYF. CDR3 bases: TGTGCCAGCAGCGTAGGAGGGACAGCCCCTAACGAGCAGTACTTC.

DNA of the CDR3: TGTGCCAGTGGCAGGGGCGGTGAAAAACTGTTTTTT. Amino acid sequence: CASGRGGEKLFF. The chain employs TRBV12-3 or TRBV12-4 and TRBJ1-4; possible D gene TRBD1, 6 bases. The CDR3 has 12 residues. Between the trimmed V and J ends, which lost 9 bases and 7 bases, there was a span of 12 bases.

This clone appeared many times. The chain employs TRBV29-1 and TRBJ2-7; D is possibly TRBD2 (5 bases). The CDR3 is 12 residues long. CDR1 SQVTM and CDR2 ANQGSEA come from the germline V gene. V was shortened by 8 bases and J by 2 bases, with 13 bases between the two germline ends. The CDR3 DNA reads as TGCAGCCAGGAACGGGGAACCTACGAGCAGTACTTC. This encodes CSQERGTYEQYF.

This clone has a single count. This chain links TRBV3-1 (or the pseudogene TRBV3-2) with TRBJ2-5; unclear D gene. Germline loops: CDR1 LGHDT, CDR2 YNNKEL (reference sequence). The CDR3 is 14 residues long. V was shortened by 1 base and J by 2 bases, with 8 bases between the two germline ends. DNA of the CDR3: TGTGCCAGCAGCCAAGTAGTCAGGCAAGAGACCCAGTACTTC. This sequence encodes CASSQVVRQETQYF.

The DNA for the CDR3 is TGTGCCTGGAGTGTACGACTAGCGGGGTTCACAGATACGCAGTATTTT. Its protein product is CAWSVRLAGFTDTQYF. The chain links TRBV30 to TRBJ2-3; 11 nucleotides line up with TRBD2. J lost 2 bases, V lost 0 bases, and 4 bases had no gene match. The CDR3 spans 16 residues. Germline V gene lookup returns CDR1 GTSNPN and CDR2 SVGIG (reference sequence).

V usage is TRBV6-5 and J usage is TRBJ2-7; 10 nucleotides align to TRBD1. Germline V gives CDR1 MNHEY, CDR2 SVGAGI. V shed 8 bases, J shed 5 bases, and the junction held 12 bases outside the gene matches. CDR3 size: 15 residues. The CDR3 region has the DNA TGTGCCAGCCGGGGACCGGGACAGGGGAGGCACGAGCAGTACTTC. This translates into CASRGPGQGRHEQYF.